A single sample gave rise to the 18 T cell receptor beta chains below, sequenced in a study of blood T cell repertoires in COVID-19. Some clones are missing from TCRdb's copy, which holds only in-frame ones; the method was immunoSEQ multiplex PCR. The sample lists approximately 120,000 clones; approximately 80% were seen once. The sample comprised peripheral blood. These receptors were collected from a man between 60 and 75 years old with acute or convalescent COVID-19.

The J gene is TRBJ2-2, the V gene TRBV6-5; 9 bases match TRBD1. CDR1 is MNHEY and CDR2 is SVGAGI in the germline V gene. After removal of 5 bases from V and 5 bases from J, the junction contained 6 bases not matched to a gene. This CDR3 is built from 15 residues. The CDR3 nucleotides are TGTGCCAGCAGTAGGGACAGGGCCGGGACCGGGGAGCTGTTTTTT. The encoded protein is CASSRDRAGTGELFF.

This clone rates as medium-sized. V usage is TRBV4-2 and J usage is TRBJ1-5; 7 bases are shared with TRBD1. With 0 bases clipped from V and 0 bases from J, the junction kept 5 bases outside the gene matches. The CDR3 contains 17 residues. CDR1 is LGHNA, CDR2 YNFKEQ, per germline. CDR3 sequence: CASSQDQDRASNQPQHF. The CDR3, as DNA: TGTGCCAGCAGCCAAGATCAAGACAGGGCTAGCAATCAGCCCCAGCATTTT.

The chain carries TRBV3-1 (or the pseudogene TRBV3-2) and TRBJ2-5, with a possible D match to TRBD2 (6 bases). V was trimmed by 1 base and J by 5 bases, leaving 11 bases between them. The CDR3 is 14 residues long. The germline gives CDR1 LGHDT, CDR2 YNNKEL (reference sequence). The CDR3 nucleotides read TGTGCCAGCAGCCAAGTGGCTAGCGACGAGACCCAGTACTTC. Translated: CASSQVASDETQYF.

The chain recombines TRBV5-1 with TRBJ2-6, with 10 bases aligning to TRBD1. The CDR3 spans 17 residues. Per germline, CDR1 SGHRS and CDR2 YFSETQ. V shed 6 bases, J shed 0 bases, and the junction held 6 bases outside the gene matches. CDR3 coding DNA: TGCGCCAGCACCCCGACAGGGGGCTCCTCTGGGGCCAACGTCCTGACTTTC. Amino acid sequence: CASTPTGGSSGANVLTF.

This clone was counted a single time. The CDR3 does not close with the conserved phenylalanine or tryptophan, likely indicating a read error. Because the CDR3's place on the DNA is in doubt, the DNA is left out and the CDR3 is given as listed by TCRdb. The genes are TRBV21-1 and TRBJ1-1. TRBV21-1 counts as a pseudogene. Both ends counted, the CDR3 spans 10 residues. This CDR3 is CATIGGDHFA.

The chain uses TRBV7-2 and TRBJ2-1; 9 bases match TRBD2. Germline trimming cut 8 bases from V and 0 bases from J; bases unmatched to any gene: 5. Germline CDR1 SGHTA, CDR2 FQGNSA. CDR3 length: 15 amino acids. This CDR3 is CASVPSGASYNEQFF. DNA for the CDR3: TGTGCCAGCGTCCCTAGCGGGGCCTCCTACAATGAGCAGTTCTTC.

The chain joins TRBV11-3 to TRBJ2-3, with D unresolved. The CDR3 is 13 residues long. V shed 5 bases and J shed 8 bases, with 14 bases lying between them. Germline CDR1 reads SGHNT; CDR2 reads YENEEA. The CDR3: CASSMSRPGTQYF. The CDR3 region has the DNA TGTGCCAGCAGCATGTCCCGTCCGGGTACGCAGTATTTT. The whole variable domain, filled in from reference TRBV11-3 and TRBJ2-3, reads EAGVVQSPRYKIIEKKQPVAFWCNPISGHNTLYWYLQNLGQGPELLIRYENEEAVDDSQLPKDRFSAERLKGVDSTLKIQPAELGDSAVYLCASSMSRPGTQYFGPGTRLTVL.

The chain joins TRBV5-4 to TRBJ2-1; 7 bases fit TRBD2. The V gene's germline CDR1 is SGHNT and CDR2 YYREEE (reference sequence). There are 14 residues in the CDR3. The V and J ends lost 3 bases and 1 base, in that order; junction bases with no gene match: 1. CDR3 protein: CASSSAGSYNEQFF. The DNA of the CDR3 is TGTGCCAGCAGCTCAGCGGGGTCCTACAATGAGCAGTTCTTC.

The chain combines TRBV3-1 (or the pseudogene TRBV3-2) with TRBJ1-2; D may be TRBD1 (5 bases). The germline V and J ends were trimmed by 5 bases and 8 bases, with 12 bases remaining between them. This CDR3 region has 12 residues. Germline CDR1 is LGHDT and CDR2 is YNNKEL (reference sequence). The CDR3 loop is CASSGGARGYTF. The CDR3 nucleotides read TGTGCCAGCAGCGGAGGGGCGAGAGGCTACACCTTC.

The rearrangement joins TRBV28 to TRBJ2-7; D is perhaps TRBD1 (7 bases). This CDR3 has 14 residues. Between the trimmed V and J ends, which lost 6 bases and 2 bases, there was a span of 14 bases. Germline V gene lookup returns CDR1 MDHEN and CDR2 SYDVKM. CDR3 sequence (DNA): TGTGCCAGCAGGGAGGGGGGACAGACCTACGAGCAGTACTTC. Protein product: CASREGGQTYEQYF.

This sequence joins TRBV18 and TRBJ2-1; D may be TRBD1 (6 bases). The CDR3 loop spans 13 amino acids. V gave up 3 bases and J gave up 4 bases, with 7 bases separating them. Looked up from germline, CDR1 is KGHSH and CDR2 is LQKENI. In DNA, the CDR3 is TGTGCCAGCTCACCCGGGACATACAATGAGCAGTTCTTC. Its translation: CASSPGTYNEQFF.

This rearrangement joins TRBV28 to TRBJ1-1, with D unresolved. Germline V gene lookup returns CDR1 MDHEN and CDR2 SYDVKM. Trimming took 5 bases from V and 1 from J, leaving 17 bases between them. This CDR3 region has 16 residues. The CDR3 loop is CASSPSTTTWNTEAFF. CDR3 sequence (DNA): TGTGCCAGCAGTCCCTCGACAACCACTTGGAACACTGAAGCTTTCTTT.

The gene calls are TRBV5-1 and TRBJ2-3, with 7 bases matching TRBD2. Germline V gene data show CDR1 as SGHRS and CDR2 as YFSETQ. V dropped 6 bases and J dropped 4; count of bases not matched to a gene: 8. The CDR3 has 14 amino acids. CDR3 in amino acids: CASKEGGMPDTQYF. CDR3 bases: TGCGCCAGCAAGGAGGGAGGGATGCCAGATACGCAGTATTTT.

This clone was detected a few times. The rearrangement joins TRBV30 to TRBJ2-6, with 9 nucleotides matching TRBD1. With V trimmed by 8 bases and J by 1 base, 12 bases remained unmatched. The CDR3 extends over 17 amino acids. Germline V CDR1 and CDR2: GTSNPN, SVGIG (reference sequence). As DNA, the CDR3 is TGTGCCACCCACCGGGACAGGGCACCATCTGGGGCCAACGTCCTGACTTTC. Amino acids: CATHRDRAPSGANVLTF.

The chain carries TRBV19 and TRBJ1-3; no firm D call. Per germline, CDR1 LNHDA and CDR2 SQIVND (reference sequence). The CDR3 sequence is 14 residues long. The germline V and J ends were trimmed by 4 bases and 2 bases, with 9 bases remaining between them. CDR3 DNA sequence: TGTGCCAGTAGTACGCCGACAACTGGAAACACCATATATTTT. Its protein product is CASSTPTTGNTIYF.

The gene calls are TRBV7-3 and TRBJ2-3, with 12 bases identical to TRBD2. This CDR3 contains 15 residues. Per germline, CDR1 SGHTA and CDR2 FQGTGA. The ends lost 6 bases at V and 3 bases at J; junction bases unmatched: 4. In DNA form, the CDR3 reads TGTGCCAGCAGGACTAGCGGGAGTACTACAGATACGCAGTATTTT. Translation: CASRTSGSTTDTQYF.

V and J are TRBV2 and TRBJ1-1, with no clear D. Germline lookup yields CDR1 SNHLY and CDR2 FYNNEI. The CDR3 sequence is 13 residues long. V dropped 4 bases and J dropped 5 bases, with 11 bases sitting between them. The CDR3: CASSVNVETEAFF. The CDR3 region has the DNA TGTGCCAGCAGTGTTAACGTCGAGACTGAAGCTTTCTTT. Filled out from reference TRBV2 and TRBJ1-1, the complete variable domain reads EPEVTQTPSHQVTQMGQEVILRCVPISNHLYFYWYRQILGQKVEFLVSFYNNEISEKSEIFDDQFSVERPDGSNFTLKIRSTKLEDSAMYFCASSVNVETEAFFGQGTRLTVV.

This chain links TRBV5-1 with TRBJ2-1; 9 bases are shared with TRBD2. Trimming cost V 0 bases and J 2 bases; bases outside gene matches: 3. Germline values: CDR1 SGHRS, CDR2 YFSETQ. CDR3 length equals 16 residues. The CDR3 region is CASSLGSGSTYNEQFF. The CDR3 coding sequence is TGCGCCAGCAGCTTGGGTAGCGGGAGTACCTACAATGAGCAGTTCTTC.